The T cell receptor beta chain described here comes from a study of cytomegalovirus exposure and HLA in healthy donors. Whole-study findings and limits: Sequencing likely generated an artifact that appeared as a cluster of highly shared sequence variants. Cytomegalovirus-associated status was assigned to about 170 TCR beta chains. Most TCR sequences showed up rarely, but some public TCRs showed up in many donors.

Researchers ran the PCR with 60 Vbeta and 13 Jbeta primers. The method was immunoSEQ multiplex PCR; TCRdb's version includes in-frame clones alone and lacks a portion of them. The table includes 95,000 to 110,000 clones, about three quarters detected once. This CDR3 spans 13 amino acids. V gave up 10 bases and J gave up 0 bases, with 11 bases separating them. Germline V gene lookup returns CDR1 MDHEN and CDR2 SYDVKM. This clone appeared a few times. Its matching antigen is unknown. Sequencing was carried out using PBMCs. The sequence came from a woman aged 18-29 years in good health and CMV-seropositive. This chain uses TRBV28 with TRBJ2-3, with D possibly matching TRBD1 (6 bases). CDR3 loop: CATWTASTDTQYF. CDR3 bases: TGTGCCACCTGGACAGCTAGCACAGATACGCAGTATTTT.